Listed here are 9 T cell receptor beta chains from one sample, sequenced in a study of control samples from healthy donors and cancer patients. TCRdb's table, derived via immunoSEQ multiplex PCR, lists solely in-frame clones and lacks some. Of around 96,000 clones in the sample, approximately 95% were seen once. The sequencing sample was made of blood. These receptors were obtained from a man aged 18 to 35 in good health.

The chain is built from TRBV7-6 and TRBJ2-2; a possible D gene is TRBD2 (7 bases). This CDR3 has 13 amino acids. V shed 8 bases and J shed 4 bases, with 11 bases lying between them. The germline CDR1 and CDR2 sequences are SGHVS and FNYEAQ. The chain's CDR3 is CASGGAGTGELFF. The CDR3 region has the DNA TGTGCCAGCGGGGGGGCAGGCACCGGGGAGCTGTTTTTT.

DNA for the CDR3: TGTGCCAGCAATGTGGGGAGTTCAGATACGGAGACCCAGTACTTC. It codes for CASNVGSSDTETQYF. The chain links TRBV7-9 to TRBJ2-5, with D perhaps TRBD2 (5 bases). The CDR3 consists of 15 residues. Germline V gene sequence: CDR1 SEHNR, CDR2 FQNEAQ (reference sequence). Deletions cut 7 bases from V and 5 bases from J, with 20 bases between.

The chain uses TRBV12-3 or TRBV12-4 and TRBJ1-2; 10 bases match TRBD1. The CDR3 spans 13 residues. V lost 2 bases, J lost 10 bases, and 4 bases stayed unmatched. The CDR3 is CASSLRQGASYTF. Here the CDR3 DNA reads TGTGCCAGCAGTTTACGACAGGGGGCCTCCTACACCTTC.

This clone has only a few counts. CDR3 bases: TGCAGCGTTGAAGTTAAGTCCCTTAAGGTAGGAAACACCATATATTTT. This gives the protein CSVEVKSLKVGNTIYF. The gene calls are TRBV29-1 and TRBJ1-3; D remains unclear. The V end lost 1 base, the J end lost 4 bases, and 17 bases lay between the germline ends. Germline lookup yields CDR1 SQVTM and CDR2 ANQGSEA. The CDR3 is 16 residues long.

V gene TRBV24-1 combines with J gene TRBJ2-1; 10 positions match TRBD2. The V and J ends lost 10 bases and 3 bases, in that order; junction bases with no gene match: 2. The CDR3 contains 13 residues. The V gene's germline CDR1 is KGHDR and CDR2 SFDVKD. The CDR3 region is CATGTSDYNEQFF. The CDR3 DNA reads TGTGCCACTGGGACTAGCGACTACAATGAGCAGTTCTTC.

The rearrangement joins TRBV7-8 to TRBJ2-3, with D unresolved. From germline, CDR1 is SGHVS and CDR2 FQNEAQ. The CDR3 loop spans 12 amino acids. V lost 8 bases and J lost 5, with 11 bases in between. Here the CDR3 reads CASFTGRDTQYF. CDR3 sequence (DNA): TGTGCCAGCTTCACGGGCAGAGATACGCAGTATTTT.

The gene calls are TRBV4-1 and TRBJ2-3, with 13 nucleotides matching TRBD2. V was pared by 3 bases and J by 3 bases, with 3 bases of the junction left unmatched. The CDR3 loop spans 16 amino acids. The germline V gene encodes CDR1 MGHRA and CDR2 YSYEKL. The CDR3 DNA reads as TGCGCCAGCAGCCAGGGGACTAGCGGGACGACAGATACGCAGTATTTT. Translating it yields CASSQGTSGTTDTQYF.

The CDR3 sequence: CASSKWSIRRFHQPQHF. In nucleotides, the CDR3 is TGTGCCAGCAGCAAGTGGTCGATACGGAGGTTCCATCAGCCCCAGCATTTT. This chain joins TRBV21-1 and TRBJ1-5. TRBV21-1 is classified as a pseudogene. The CDR3 covers 17 residues.

This clone was detected only once. The J gene is TRBJ2-1, the V gene TRBV7-3; 7 bases align to TRBD2. Germline-derived CDR1 and CDR2 are SGHTA and FQGTGA. V shed 5 bases, J shed 0 bases, and the junction held 16 bases outside the gene matches. CDR3 length: 19 amino acids. The CDR3 sequence is CASSHKGRLASSSYNEQFF. In DNA, the CDR3 is TGTGCCAGCAGCCATAAGGGCCGACTAGCTTCCAGCTCCTACAATGAGCAGTTCTTC.